The clone carrying this T cell receptor (beta chain) has just one count. The target antigen is unknown. This sample stems from a study of radiotherapy plus CTLA-4 blockade in lung cancer. Study at large: Objective response rate was about 20%; disease control rate, 25% to 35%.

General study results and limits: Peripheral blood showed expansion of tumor-derived TCR clones after radiotherapy and ipilimumab.

Clones were read by immunoSEQ multiplex PCR, and TCRdb kept only the in-frame ones, dropping some. The sample contains roughly 80,000 clones, roughly 79% of which appear only once. Losses at the gene ends were 1 base for V and 8 bases for J; bases not matched to a gene: 5. This CDR3 spans 15 amino acids. Germline CDR1 reads SGHRS; CDR2 reads YFSETQ. Focal radiation plus CTLA-4 blockade with ipilimumab was administered to patients who had chemo-refractory metastatic non-small-cell lung cancer. The genes are TRBV5-1 and TRBJ2-1; 11 bases are shared with TRBD2. The receptor was derived from a human donor with non-small cell lung cancer who had a partial response to radiotherapy plus ipilimumab. Some clones in this sample may be carry-over from other donors' samples. Sequencing was performed on peripheral blood, taken from a patient treated with radiotherapy plus ipilimumab. The CDR3 nucleotides are TGCGCCAGCAGCTTGTATGGTAGCGGGAGGGATGAGCAGTTCTTC. It codes for CASSLYGSGRDEQFF.